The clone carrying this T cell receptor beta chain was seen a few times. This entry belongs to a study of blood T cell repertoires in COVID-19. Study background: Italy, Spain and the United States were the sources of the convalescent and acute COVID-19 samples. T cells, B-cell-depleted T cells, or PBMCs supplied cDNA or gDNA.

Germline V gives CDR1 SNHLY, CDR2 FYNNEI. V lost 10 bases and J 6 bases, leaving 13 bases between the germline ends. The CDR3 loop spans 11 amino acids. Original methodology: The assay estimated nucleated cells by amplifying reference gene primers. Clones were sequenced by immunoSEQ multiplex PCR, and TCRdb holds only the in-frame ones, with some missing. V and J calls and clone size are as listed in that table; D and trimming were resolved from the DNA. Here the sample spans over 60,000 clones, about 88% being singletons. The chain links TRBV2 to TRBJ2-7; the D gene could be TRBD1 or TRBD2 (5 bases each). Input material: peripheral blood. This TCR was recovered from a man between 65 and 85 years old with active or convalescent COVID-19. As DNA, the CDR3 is TGTGCCATCAGGGAGAAACCCGAGCAGTACTTC. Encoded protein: CAIREKPEQYF.